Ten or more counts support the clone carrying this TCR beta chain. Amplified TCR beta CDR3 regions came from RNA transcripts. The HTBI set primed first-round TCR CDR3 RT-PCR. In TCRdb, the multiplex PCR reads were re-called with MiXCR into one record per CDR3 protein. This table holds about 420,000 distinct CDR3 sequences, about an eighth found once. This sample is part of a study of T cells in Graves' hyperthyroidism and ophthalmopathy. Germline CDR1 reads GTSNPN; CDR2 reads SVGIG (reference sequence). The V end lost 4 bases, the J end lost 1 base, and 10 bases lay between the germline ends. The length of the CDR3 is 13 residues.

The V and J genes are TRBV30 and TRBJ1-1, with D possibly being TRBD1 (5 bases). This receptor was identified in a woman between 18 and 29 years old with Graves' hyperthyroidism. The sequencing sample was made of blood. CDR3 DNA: TGTGCCTGGAAGGCAGGGAGGAACACTGAAGCTTTCTTT. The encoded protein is CAWKAGRNTEAFF.